Listed below are T cell receptor beta chains from one sample, sequenced in a study of blood T cell repertoires in COVID-19. Generated by immunoSEQ multiplex PCR, the TCRdb table keeps only in-frame clones and is missing some. Of around 300,000 clones listed, 89% were seen once; the top ten hold under 2.5%. The source material was PBMCs or T cells enriched from blood (not recorded which). These receptors were obtained from a woman in her sixties who had recovered from COVID-19. Both conserved end residues are part of each CDR3. A D gene is named only where the DNA matches it firmly. Rows may omit the clone size; those that give it use once, few, many or a size class.

d_call j_call v_call clone_size cdr3_aa cdr3_nt
NA TRBJ1-5 TRBV7-2 NA CASSFSSVGNQPQHF TGTGCCAGCAGCTTCTCCTCAGTGGGCAATCAGCCCCAGCATTTT
TRBD2 TRBJ2-2 TRBV9 NA CASSPLSGGNTGELFF TGTGCCAGCAGCCCACTAAGCGGGGGGAACACCGGGGAGCTGTTTTTT
NA TRBJ1-3 TRBV19 NA CASSTLSGNTIYF TGTGCCAGTAGTACTCTCTCTGGAAACACCATATATTTT
NA TRBJ2-1 TRBV5-1 NA CASSFRVTDNEQFF TGCGCCAGCAGCTTCAGGGTAACTGACAATGAGCAGTTCTTC
NA TRBJ2-7 TRBV23-1 NA CASSPAGEYF TGCGCCAGCAGTCCGGCAGGCGAGTACTTC
TRBD2 TRBJ2-7 TRBV6-1 NA CASSEGASGIYEQYF TGTGCCAGCAGTGAAGGGGCTAGCGGGATTTACGAGCAGTACTTC
NA TRBJ2-7 TRBV7-3 NA CASSLSFWYSGVYAYEQYF TGTGCCAGCAGCTTATCGTTTTGGTACTCGGGAGTGTATGCCTACGAGCAGTACTTC
NA TRBJ2-7 TRBV7-2 NA CASSLDGSSYEQYF TGTGCCAGCAGCTTAGATGGCAGCTCCTACGAGCAGTACTTC
NA TRBJ2-1 TRBV28 NA CASRLADTYNEQFF TGTGCCAGCCGTCTTGCGGATACCTACAATGAGCAGTTCTTC
NA TRBJ1-3 TRBV11-2 NA CASSRVLVTSGGNTIYF TGTGCCAGCAGCCGAGTATTAGTGACCAGCGGGGGAAACACCATATATTTT
NA TRBJ1-5 TRBV15 NA CATSRDKTTDQPQHF TGTGCCACCAGCAGAGATAAAACTACCGATCAGCCCCAGCATTTT
TRBD2 TRBJ2-1 TRBV9 NA CASSVESGSYNEQFF TGTGCCAGCAGCGTAGAAAGCGGGAGTTACAATGAGCAGTTCTTC
NA TRBJ2-3 TRBV4-1 once CASSQGLVRAGSADTQYF TGCGCCAGCAGCCAGGGTCTGGTAAGGGCGGGAAGCGCAGATACGCAGTATTTT
TRBD1 TRBJ2-7 TRBV19 NA CASGNRGPKYEQYF TGTGCCAGTGGGAACAGGGGTCCAAAATACGAGCAGTACTTC
NA TRBJ1-5 TRBV30 NA CAWSLEGGNQPQHF TGTGCCTGGAGCCTTGAAGGGGGCAATCAGCCCCAGCATTTT
TRBD2 TRBJ2-2 TRBV19 NA CASSPRTSASNTGELFF TGTGCCAGTAGCCCCCGCACTAGCGCGTCGAACACCGGGGAGCTGTTTTTT
TRBD2 TRBJ2-2 TRBV28 NA CASSSPGLAGNTGELFF TGTGCCAGCAGTTCTCCAGGACTAGCAGGAAACACCGGGGAGCTGTTTTTT